The 24 T cell receptor beta chains below come from one sample, sequenced in a study of cytomegalovirus exposure and HLA in healthy donors. Vbeta (60) and Jbeta (13) primers were used in the PCR. The assay was immunoSEQ multiplex PCR, and TCRdb's table has in-frame clones only and misses some. The sample yields about 100,000 clones, around three quarters seen once. The sequenced material came from PBMCs. These receptors all stem from a man aged 25 to 40 in good health and CMV-seronegative.

The V call is TRBV27, the J call TRBJ1-1; D is unclear. V lost 4 bases and J lost 11, with 20 bases in between. Germline values: CDR1 MNHEY, CDR2 SMNVEV (reference sequence). The CDR3 sequence is 14 residues long. Here the CDR3 reads CASSSRNPLLEAFF. The CDR3 nucleotides read TGTGCCAGCAGTTCCCGAAACCCTTTACTGGAGGCTTTCTTT.

The J gene is TRBJ2-6, the V gene TRBV11-2; D is unresolved. Germline CDR1 SGHAT, CDR2 FQNNGV. The CDR3 has 14 residues. V gave up 3 bases and J gave up 2 bases, with 5 bases separating them. The CDR3 DNA reads TGTGCCAGCAGCTTCAACACTGGGGCCAACGTCCTGACTTTC. Its translation: CASSFNTGANVLTF.

The V and J genes are TRBV18 and TRBJ2-1, with 13 nucleotides matching TRBD2. Per germline, CDR1 KGHSH and CDR2 LQKENI. The CDR3 spans 19 residues. Unmatched junction bases numbered 22, after V lost 6 bases and J lost 11 bases. CDR3 sequence: CASSPVAGTSGVQAGKQFF. As DNA, the CDR3 is TGTGCCAGCTCGCCTGTTGCCGGGACTAGCGGGGTCCAGGCTGGAAAGCAGTTCTTC. The full variable domain, rest sourced from reference TRBV18 and TRBJ2-1, is NAGVMQNPRHLVRRRGQEARLRCSPMKGHSHVYWYRQLPEEGLKFMVYLQKENIIDESGMPKERFSAEFPKEGPSILRIQQVVRGDSAAYFCASSPVAGTSGVQAGKQFFGPGTRLTVL.

The chain carries TRBV18 and TRBJ1-5; no clear D. Germline V gene sequence: CDR1 KGHSH, CDR2 LQKENI. V lost 3 bases, J lost 3 bases, and 12 bases lay in between. The CDR3 extends over 15 amino acids. CDR3 residues: CASSPPGGNNQPQHF. CDR3 in DNA: TGTGCCAGCTCACCGCCTGGAGGTAACAATCAGCCCCAGCATTTT.

This clone turned up a few times. The V call is TRBV27, the J call TRBJ1-2; D not certain. CDR1 and CDR2 (germline): MNHEY, SMNVEV (reference sequence). V lost 2 bases to trimming and J lost 8 bases, with 12 bases between them. The CDR3 is 13 residues long. CDR3 sequence (DNA): TGTGCCAGCAGTTTAACCCAGGTTGGGGGCTACACCTTC. This gives the protein CASSLTQVGGYTF.

The chain combines TRBV10-3 with TRBJ2-5, with D possibly matching TRBD1 (6 bases). There are 14 residues in the CDR3. Germline V gives CDR1 ENHRY, CDR2 SYGVKD. V was clipped by 5 bases and J by 0 bases, with 10 bases between them. The CDR3 loop reads CAISYGQNQETQYF. Here the CDR3 DNA reads TGTGCCATCAGTTATGGACAGAACCAAGAGACCCAGTACTTC.

DNA of the CDR3: TGTGCCAGCAGTAACGTCCCCAGGATTGGAAACACCATATATTTT. Protein product: CASSNVPRIGNTIYF. The rearrangement links TRBV28 to TRBJ1-3, with D uncertain. The V end was cut by 5 bases, the J end by 3 bases, with 14 bases between. There are 15 residues in the CDR3. The germline V gene has CDR1 MDHEN and CDR2 SYDVKM.

The chain combines TRBV9 with TRBJ2-2, with 7 bases lining up with TRBD1. The CDR3 has 18 amino acids. The germline CDR1 and CDR2 sequences are SGDLS and YYNGEE. Germline trimming cut 3 bases from V and 3 bases from J; bases unmatched to any gene: 14. CDR3 nucleotides: TGTGCCAGCAGCGGATCGGGCCCCGACAGGGTTGACACCGGGGAGCTGTTTTTT. Translating gives CASSGSGPDRVDTGELFF.

The chain carries TRBV7-2 and TRBJ1-5; no clear D. The CDR3 spans 16 residues. The germline V and J ends were trimmed by 1 base and 4 bases, with 14 bases remaining between them. Germline V lookup: CDR1 SGHTA, CDR2 FQGNSA. CDR3 sequence: CASSLGPSGGNQPQHF. CDR3 nucleotide sequence: TGTGCCAGCAGCTTAGGTCCCTCAGGAGGAAATCAGCCCCAGCATTTT.

The genes are TRBV2 and TRBJ1-3, with D unclear. Trimming removed 2 bases from V and 0 bases from J, with 8 bases in between. The CDR3 is made up of 15 amino acids. Germline CDR1 and CDR2: SNHLY and FYNNEI. The CDR3 is CASSEPGSSGNTIYF. CDR3 in DNA: TGTGCCAGCAGTGAACCAGGCAGCTCTGGAAACACCATATATTTT.

The chain recombines TRBV7-8 with TRBJ2-7; TRBD1 agrees at 11 bases. The germline gives CDR1 SGHVS, CDR2 FQNEAQ. The length of the CDR3 is 14 residues. V gave up 2 bases and J gave up 4 bases; unmatched junction bases: 1. This chain's CDR3 is CASSLRDRGYEQYF. CDR3 DNA sequence: TGTGCCAGCAGCTTAAGGGACAGGGGGTACGAGCAGTACTTC.

The chain uses TRBV2 and TRBJ1-4; D uncertain. There are 14 residues in the CDR3. The germline CDR1 and CDR2 sequences are SNHLY and FYNNEI. Trimming removed 6 bases from V and 7 bases from J, with 15 bases in between. The chain's CDR3 is CASSPPGFGEKLFF. CDR3 nucleotides: TGTGCCAGCAGCCCCCCGGGTTTTGGTGAAAAACTGTTTTTT.

The chain carries TRBV18 and TRBJ2-7; TRBD2 aligns across 8 bases. The V gene end was trimmed by 3 bases and the J gene end by 3 bases; junction bases not matched to a gene: 7. Germline loops: CDR1 KGHSH, CDR2 LQKENI. This CDR3 spans 15 amino acids. The DNA of the CDR3 is TGTGCCAGCTCACCGGGACTAGAACTTAGCTACGAGCAGTACTTC. Encoded protein: CASSPGLELSYEQYF.

This clone appeared a few times. This chain links TRBV30 with TRBJ2-3; 8 bases are shared with TRBD2. CDR1 and CDR2 (germline): GTSNPN, SVGIG (reference sequence). V gave up 5 bases and J gave up 1 base; unmatched junction bases: 5. This CDR3 has 14 amino acids. CDR3: CAWGQTSGTDTQYF. The DNA of the CDR3 is TGTGCCTGGGGACAGACTAGCGGCACAGATACGCAGTATTTT. Supplemented by reference TRBV30 and TRBJ2-3, the full variable domain reads SQTIHQWPATLVQPVGSPLSLECTVEGTSNPNLYWYRQAAGRGLQLLFYSVGIGQISSEVPQNLSASRPQDRQFILSSKKLLLSDSGFYLCAWGQTSGTDTQYFGPGTRLTVL.

The chain links TRBV5-4 to TRBJ2-5, with TRBD1 matching 12 bases. The end of the DNA is better explained by TRBJ2-7, so the J call may be wrong. CDR3 length: 15 residues. The germline V gene has CDR1 SGHNT and CDR2 YYREEE (reference sequence). DNA for the CDR3: TGTGCCAGCAGCCTAGGGGACAGGGGGCTTAGCGAGCAGTACTTC. Its protein is CASSLGDRGLSEQYF.

This chain connects TRBV6-5 to TRBJ2-7, with TRBD1 identical over 10 bases. The CDR3 sequence is 14 residues long. Germline-derived CDR1 and CDR2 are MNHEY and SVGAGI. V was clipped by 7 bases and J by 4 bases; unmatched bases: 7. The CDR3 DNA reads TGTGCCAGCACCGACTGGGACAGGGGTTACGAGCAGTACTTC. It specifies CASTDWDRGYEQYF.

The rearrangement links TRBV7-2 to TRBJ1-2; D is possibly TRBD1 (6 bases). Trimming stripped 5 bases from V and 8 bases from J, with 15 bases between. This CDR3 has 13 amino acids. The germline V gene encodes CDR1 SGHTA and CDR2 FQGNSA. CDR3 bases: TGTGCCAGCAGCGAACAACAGGGCAACGGCTACACCTTC. As protein: CASSEQQGNGYTF.

The chain carries TRBV4-2 and TRBJ2-1; 7 bases are shared with TRBD2. With V trimmed by 1 base and J by 0 bases, 6 bases remained unmatched. This CDR3 has 17 residues. Germline V gene data show CDR1 as LGHNA and CDR2 as YNFKEQ. As DNA, the CDR3 is TGTGCCAGCAGCCAAGGGGCCGGGAGGCCCTCCTACAATGAGCAGTTCTTC. Amino acids: CASSQGAGRPSYNEQFF.

The chain carries TRBV29-1 and TRBJ1-1; D unclear. In germline, CDR1 is SQVTM, CDR2 ANQGSEA. CDR3 length equals 11 residues. Trimming cost V 7 bases and J 1 base, with 7 bases left between them. The CDR3 region is CSGRQNTEAFF. The CDR3 nucleotides are TGCAGCGGCAGGCAGAACACTGAAGCTTTCTTT.

The chain uses TRBV19 and TRBJ2-7; D may be TRBD2 (5 bases). The length of the CDR3 is 15 residues. V was clipped by 0 bases and J by 2 bases, with 11 bases between them. The germline gives CDR1 LNHDA, CDR2 SQIVND (reference sequence). This CDR3 reads CASSIDVGGPYEQYF. The CDR3 DNA is TGTGCCAGTAGTATAGATGTAGGAGGTCCCTACGAGCAGTACTTC. The full variable domain, with the rest looked up from reference TRBV19 and TRBJ2-7, is DGGITQSPKYLFRKEGQNVTLSCEQNLNHDAMYWYRQDPGQGLRLIYYSQIVNDFQKGDIAEGYSVSREKKESFPLTVTSAQKNPTAFYLCASSIDVGGPYEQYFGPGTRLTVT.

The chain joins TRBV28 to TRBJ1-6; 7 bases map to TRBD1. CDR1 and CDR2 from the germline V gene are MDHEN and SYDVKM. V was pared by 9 bases and J by 7 bases, with 12 bases of the junction left unmatched. The CDR3 runs 15 residues. The CDR3 reads CASSFLDRENSPLHF. The CDR3 nucleotides are TGTGCCAGTAGCTTTCTCGACAGGGAGAATTCACCCCTCCACTTT.

The V call is TRBV19, the J call TRBJ2-5, with a weak D call TRBD1 (6 bases). The germline CDR1 and CDR2 sequences are LNHDA and SQIVND (reference sequence). The CDR3 extends over 15 amino acids. V was clipped by 6 bases and J by 4 bases, with 18 bases between them. The CDR3 DNA sequence: TGTGCCAGTAGGGCCCGCCACAGGGTTCCAGAGACCCAGTACTTC. This gives the protein CASRARHRVPETQYF.

This chain links TRBV28 with TRBJ1-1, with D maybe TRBD1 (5 bases). The CDR3 contains 16 residues. Trimming stripped 5 bases from V and 3 bases from J, with 19 bases between. Germline assignment: CDR1 MDHEN and CDR2 SYDVKM. As DNA, the CDR3 is TGTGCCAGCAGTCGCCCCTTAAGAGGGGAGGACACTGAAGCTTTCTTT. Translation: CASSRPLRGEDTEAFF.

The chain recombines TRBV18 with TRBJ2-5; TRBD2 aligns across 8 bases. CDR3 length: 14 amino acids. Germline CDR1 and CDR2: KGHSH and LQKENI. Trimming cost V 3 bases and J 13 bases; bases outside gene matches: 13. CDR3 sequence (DNA): TGTGCCAGCTCACCGTCTTCGCGGGAGGACCCCCCGTACTTC. This translates into CASSPSSREDPPYF.